Listed here is a single T cell receptor (beta chain). No antigen is known for it. Per-nucleotide qualities are absent, and no much larger clonotype sits a single base away. This record comes from a study of blood T cell repertoires in COVID-19 (TCRdb year 2020). As for the study more broadly: Samples covering the acute and convalescent phases of COVID-19 were provided by collaborators in the United States, Italy and Spain. The prospective study material was composed of cDNA or gDNA derived from T cells, B-cell-depleted T cells, or PBMCs. Subjects who had been exposed to COVID-19, were actively infected with it, or had recovered from it provided the deeply sampled blood TCRbeta repertoires that made up the dataset. The repertoires were released in a freely available public database meant as a resource for research on the immune response to SARS-CoV-2. Samples were obtained from the ongoing ImmuneRACE study (first 160 participants) and from 1,254 subjects provided by 6 global collaborators. The sample metadata nearly always contained a de-identified subject ID, COVID-19 status, age in years and sex. HLA class I and class II types, where available, came from metadata supplied by the sample provider rather than from assay-based typing. Broad study findings and their caveats: How much clinical and demographic metadata was included differed by source and by participant, and the metadata was provided uncurated.

TCRbeta CDR3 regions were amplified from genomic DNA by means of the immunoSEQ Assay, a bias-controlled multiplex PCR. In the source study's methods: The number of nucleated cells in each sample was estimated from the amplification of reference gene primers within the assay. To quantify the absolute abundance of each unique TCRbeta CDR3 rearrangement, sequence reads were collapsed and filtered. For each sample, productive Simpson clonality was calculated as the square root of Simpson's diversity index over productive rearrangements. Entries here come from immuneACCESS through TCRdb and include only in-frame sequences with V and J called. Some clones fail to appear in such tables; in the studies checked, an unresolved V gene covers under half of the shortfall, and the cause of the remainder is unknown. The DNA gave D and trimming, while V, J and clone size come from that table. The sample contains approximately 140,000 clones, approximately 90% of them found a single time. The top ten clones comprise around 4% of the sample.

Whole blood was collected in K2EDTA tubes by collaborating institutions according to the institutions' own protocols. Collaborator samples were shipped for TCRbeta analysis as frozen whole blood, isolated PBMCs, or DNA extracted from either sample type. Source material: peripheral blood. The TCR comes from a woman aged 60 to 75 with active or convalescent COVID-19.

The CDR3: CASSPVGTSISNYGYTF. At the DNA level, the sequence is TGTGCCAGCAGTCCGGTGGGGACATCTATCTCTAACTATGGCTACACCTTC. The V and J segments used are TRBV2 and TRBJ1-2; perhaps TRBD1 is the D gene, with 6 bases matching. Measured from the cysteine to the phenylalanine, the CDR3 is 17 residues long. This entry keeps only the CDR3 DNA: 51 bases, framed from base 1. The junction shows trimming of 5 bases on V and 0 bases on J, plus 19 bases between the germline ends. For CDR1 and CDR2, the germline V gene lists SNHLY and FYNNEI.